The source of this TCR beta chain is a study of breast tumors, draining lymph nodes, adjacent tissues. General observations from the study: Data fit most tumor T cells coming from lymph node, expanding in tumor.

TCRdb processed the multiplex PCR reads anew with MiXCR; each CDR3 protein has one entry. The repertoire includes about 130,000 distinct CDR3 sequences, 21% of them detected once, and around 2.2% sits in the top ten. Axillary draining lymph nodes of breast cancer patients supplied the node samples. Germline V CDR1 and CDR2: LGHDT, YNNKEL (reference sequence). The length of the CDR3 is 18 residues. This clonotype was counted a single time. What it binds is not known. Mismatch with germline at one junction end may stem from a read error. This clonotype originated in a female donor with breast cancer. Some clones in this sample may be carry-over from other donors' samples. What was sequenced was axillary lymph node tissue. The J gene is TRBJ2-1, the V gene TRBV3-1; 10 positions agree with TRBD2. This CDR3 is CASSDRGSSGSSYNEQSF. The CDR3 coding sequence is TGTGCCAGCAGCGACCGAGGTTCTAGCGGGAGCTCCTACAATGAGCAGTCCTTC.